A selection of T cell receptor beta chains follows, all from one sample in a study of cytomegalovirus exposure and HLA in healthy donors. The assay was immunoSEQ multiplex PCR, and TCRdb's table has in-frame clones only and misses some. Of around 270,000 clones detected, about four fifths appear once; the ten largest clones hold more than 0.3%. Specimen: PBMCs. These receptors all come from a girl aged 2-15 years in good health and CMV-seronegative. Each CDR3 is given with its conserved first and last residue. D genes are given only for firm matches. Not all rows give a size; the values are once, few, many and, for expanded clones, a class.

CDR3 DNA	CDR3 protein	V gene	clone size	CDR3 length	J gene	D gene
TGTGCCAGCAGCGCCTATAGCGGGCCTACCTACGAGCAGTACTTC	CASSAYSGPTYEQYF	TRBV9	NA	15	TRBJ2-7	TRBD2
TGTGCCAGCAGCTTAGGCAAGGGGTCCTCCTACACTGAAGCTTTCTTT	CASSLGKGSSYTEAFF	TRBV7-8	NA	16	TRBJ1-1	NA
TGTGCCAGCAGTTATCCCGGGCAGGACTCACCTCGGACCCAGTACTTC	CASSYPGQDSPRTQYF	TRBV6-9	NA	16	TRBJ2-5	NA
TGTGCCTGGAGTCCCGGACAAGGAGGGACTGAAGCTTTCTTT	CAWSPGQGGTEAFF	TRBV30	NA	14	TRBJ1-1	NA
TGTGCCAGCAGTTACGGTACGGGAGGGCCCAACAATGAGCAGTTCTTC	CASSYGTGGPNNEQFF	TRBV6-6	NA	16	TRBJ2-1	TRBD2
TGTGCCAGCAGCCGCCCGCTAGCGGGAGCTGGGGAGCTGTTTTTT	CASSRPLAGAGELFF	TRBV4-2	NA	15	TRBJ2-2	TRBD2
TGTGCCAGCAGCCTCATTGTCGGGGGGGCCCAAGAGACCCAGTACTTC	CASSLIVGGAQETQYF	TRBV14	NA	16	TRBJ2-5	TRBD2
TGTGCCAGCGCAGGAAATATGAACACTGAAGCTTTCTTT	CASAGNMNTEAFF	TRBV2	NA	13	TRBJ1-1	NA
TGTGCCAGCAGCTCCTTGGACAGGGACATTAACACTGAAGCTTTCTTT	CASSSLDRDINTEAFF	TRBV7-9	NA	16	TRBJ1-1	TRBD1
TGTGCCAGCTCACCGGGGCCGAACGTGCGGCCCCAGCATTTT	CASSPGPNVRPQHF	TRBV18	NA	14	TRBJ1-5	NA
TGCGCCAGCAGCTTGGTGAGGACAGGGGGGACTGAAGCTTTCTTT	CASSLVRTGGTEAFF	TRBV5-1	NA	15	TRBJ1-1	TRBD1
TGTGCCAGCAGTTCCCGGAGCGGGAGATCCTACAATGAGCAGTTCTTC	CASSSRSGRSYNEQFF	TRBV28	NA	16	TRBJ2-1	TRBD2
TGTGCCAGCAGTTTATACAGGGGGCACGAGCAGTACTTC	CASSLYRGHEQYF	TRBV28	few	13	TRBJ2-7	TRBD1
TGTGCCAGCAGCTCCGGAGGTAATTCACCCCTCCACTTT	CASSSGGNSPLHF	TRBV11-3	NA	13	TRBJ1-6	NA
TGTGCCAGCAGGGGCGCGGGCTACGAGCAGTACTTC	CASRGAGYEQYF	TRBV27	NA	12	TRBJ2-7	NA
TGTGCCAGCAGCCCCCATATGGCAGAGAACACTGAAGCTTTCTTT	CASSPHMAENTEAFF	TRBV7-6	NA	15	TRBJ1-1	NA
TGCGCCAGCAGCCCGGGACAGGGGGGTGAAGCTTTCTTT	CASSPGQGGEAFF	TRBV5-1	NA	13	TRBJ1-1	TRBD1
TGTGCCAGCAGGATCGGCGGGACAGGCAATCAGCCCCAGCATTTT	CASRIGGTGNQPQHF	TRBV6-1	few	15	TRBJ1-5	TRBD1
TGTGCCAGCAGGAGTATATCCTCCCAAGAGACCCAGTACTTC	CASRSISSQETQYF	TRBV27	NA	14	TRBJ2-5	NA
TGTGCCAGCAGTGAAGCGCGTTTTCACAGGGGCTACGGGGCCAACGTCCTGACTTTC	CASSEARFHRGYGANVLTF	TRBV6-1	NA	19	TRBJ2-6	TRBD1
TGCGCCAGCAGCTCACAGGGGTCGGGCACTGAAGCTTTCTTT	CASSSQGSGTEAFF	TRBV10-1	NA	14	TRBJ1-1	TRBD1
TGTGCCAGCAGCGTAGGACAGGGTGACGAGCAGTACTTC	CASSVGQGDEQYF	TRBV9	NA	13	TRBJ2-7	TRBD1
TGTGCCAGCAGCCCCAGGGTTTTGGGCACAGATACGCAGTATTTT	CASSPRVLGTDTQYF	TRBV5-4	NA	15	TRBJ2-3	NA
TGTGCCAGCAGACACCGGGACAGGACTCTTGATACGCAGTATTTT	CASRHRDRTLDTQYF	TRBV2	NA	15	TRBJ2-3	TRBD1
TGTGCCAGCAGCTTCCAGGGGGCGGATGGCTACACCTTC	CASSFQGADGYTF	TRBV11-2	NA	13	TRBJ1-2	TRBD1
TGTGCCAGCAGCTTAGGGACTAGCGGGACCATAGCCTACGAGCAGTACTTC	CASSLGTSGTIAYEQYF	TRBV11-1	NA	17	TRBJ2-7	TRBD2
TGTGCCAGCAGACCGGACAGGTGGAGCTCTGGAAACACCATATATTTT	CASRPDRWSSGNTIYF	TRBV28	NA	16	TRBJ1-3	TRBD1
TGTGCCAGCAGCCAAGAGGGCAGCTATAGCACAGATACGCAGTATTTT	CASSQEGSYSTDTQYF	TRBV4-2	NA	16	TRBJ2-3	NA
TGTGCCAGCAGCTTAGTTTCAGGGGGCGGCACTGAAGCTTTCTTT	CASSLVSGGGTEAFF	TRBV7-8	few	15	TRBJ1-1	TRBD1
TGTGCCAGCAGCTTAGGGGACAGGGACTACAATCAGCCCCAGCATTTT	CASSLGDRDYNQPQHF	TRBV7-9	NA	16	TRBJ1-5	TRBD1
TGTGCCAGTAGTATAGTATCAGGCCCGACGGGGGCTTTCTTT	CASSIVSGPTGAFF	TRBV19	NA	14	TRBJ1-1	NA
TGTGCCAGCAGTTACTTAGGGGGCGTGGAGACCCAGTACTTC	CASSYLGGVETQYF	TRBV6-5	NA	14	TRBJ2-5	TRBD1
TGCAGTGCTTCCAGGGTTGAAAAACTGTTTTTT	CSASRVEKLFF	TRBV20-1	NA	11	TRBJ1-4	NA
TGTGCCAGCAGCTCGCCAACAGGAGATACGCAGTATTTT	CASSSPTGDTQYF	TRBV7-9	NA	13	TRBJ2-3	NA
TGTGCCAGCCCCGGACAAATCGGCACTGAAGCTTTCTTT	CASPGQIGTEAFF	TRBV2	NA	13	TRBJ1-1	NA
TGTGCCAGCAGCTTAGGTCCCAGTATGAACACTGAAGCTTTCTTT	CASSLGPSMNTEAFF	TRBV7-3	NA	15	TRBJ1-1	NA
TGTGCCAGCAGAGGGGGTATGGAAACTGAAGCTTTCTTT	CASRGGMETEAFF	TRBV14	NA	13	TRBJ1-1	NA
TGTGCCAGCAGCCGACAGGGTAATCAGCCCCAGCATTTT	CASSRQGNQPQHF	TRBV14	NA	13	TRBJ1-5	TRBD1
TGTGCCAGCAGCGTAGCCCCAGGGGTAGCGGGAGGAGAGACCCAGTACTTC	CASSVAPGVAGGETQYF	TRBV9	once	17	TRBJ2-5	TRBD2
TGTGCCAGCGGATCACCGGGACAGGGGGCAGATACGCAGTATTTT	CASGSPGQGADTQYF	TRBV28	NA	15	TRBJ2-3	TRBD1
TGTGCCTGGAGTGTAGCCTACGAGCAGTACTTC	CAWSVAYEQYF	TRBV30	NA	11	TRBJ2-7	NA
TGTGCCAGCAGCCCAGGGGGATTTTATGGCTACACCTTC	CASSPGGFYGYTF	TRBV27	NA	13	TRBJ1-2	TRBD1
TGTGCCAGTAGACAGGGGGTTTCGTACGAGCAGTACTTC	CASRQGVSYEQYF	TRBV27	NA	13	TRBJ2-7	TRBD1
TGTGCCAGCAGTCTACGTAGCACAGATACGCAGTATTTT	CASSLRSTDTQYF	TRBV27	once	13	TRBJ2-3	NA
TGTGCCAGCAGCTTAATACACGGGGACTACGAGCAGTACTTC	CASSLIHGDYEQYF	TRBV7-3	NA	14	TRBJ2-7	NA
TGTGCCAGCAGCCCCCGGAGCAGGGGGCAGAACGGAAACACCATATATTTT	CASSPRSRGQNGNTIYF	TRBV7-9	NA	17	TRBJ1-3	TRBD1
TGTGCCAGCAGTTTATCTTTAACAGGGCTTGGGGAGCTGTTTTTT	CASSLSLTGLGELFF	TRBV27	once	15	TRBJ2-2	NA
TGTGCCAGCAGTTTTCGGGGGAAGAGAGATACGCAGTATTTT	CASSFRGKRDTQYF	TRBV27	NA	14	TRBJ2-3	NA
TGTGCCAGCAGCGAAGTTAATCGGGACACCGTTTCCTTC	CASSEVNRDTVSF	TRBV11-2	NA	13	TRBJ1-2	NA
TGTGCCAGCAGCTTGGAGGGAAGGGGGGGTACTGAAGCTTTCTTT	CASSLEGRGGTEAFF	TRBV5-4	NA	15	TRBJ1-1	NA
TGTGCCAGCAGCGTATTTAACAGGGGAAGAACTAATGAAAAACTGTTTTTT	CASSVFNRGRTNEKLFF	TRBV9	NA	17	TRBJ1-4	TRBD1
TGCAGCGTTGCAACTCACGGGACAGGGTCTTCCGGGGAGCTGTTTTTT	CSVATHGTGSSGELFF	TRBV29-1	NA	16	TRBJ2-2	TRBD1
TGTGCCAGCAGTGAAGGGGGGCTGGTAGCCTACGAGCAGTACTTC	CASSEGGLVAYEQYF	TRBV2	NA	15	TRBJ2-7	NA
TGTGCCAGCAGTTATTTCAGGGGATACGAGCAGTACTTC	CASSYFRGYEQYF	TRBV6-5	NA	13	TRBJ2-7	NA